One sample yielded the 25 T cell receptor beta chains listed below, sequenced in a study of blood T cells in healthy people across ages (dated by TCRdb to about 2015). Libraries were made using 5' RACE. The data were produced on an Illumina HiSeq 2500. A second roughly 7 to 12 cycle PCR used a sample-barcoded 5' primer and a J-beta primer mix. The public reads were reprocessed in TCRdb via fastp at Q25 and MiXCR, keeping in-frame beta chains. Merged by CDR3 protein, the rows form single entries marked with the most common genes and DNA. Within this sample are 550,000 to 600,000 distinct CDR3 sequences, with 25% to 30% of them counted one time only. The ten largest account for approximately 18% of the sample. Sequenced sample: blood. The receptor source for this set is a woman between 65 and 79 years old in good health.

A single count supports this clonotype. The CDR3 spells CASRRKLGETQYF. The CDR3 DNA is TGCGCCAGCAGACGGAAACTCGGGGAGACCCAGTACTTC. The J gene is TRBJ2-5, the V gene TRBV5-1; D is uncertain. Germline-derived CDR1 and CDR2 are SGHRS and YFSETQ. The CDR3 runs to 13 residues. V lost 5 bases and J 5 bases, leaving 13 bases between the germline ends.

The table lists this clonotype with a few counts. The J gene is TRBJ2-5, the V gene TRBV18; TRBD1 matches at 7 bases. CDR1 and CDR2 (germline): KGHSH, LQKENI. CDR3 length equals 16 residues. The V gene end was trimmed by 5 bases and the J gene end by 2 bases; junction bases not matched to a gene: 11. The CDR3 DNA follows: TGTGCCAGCTCATCCGCTACGGGACAGCTACAAGAGACCCAGTACTTC. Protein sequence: CASSSATGQLQETQYF. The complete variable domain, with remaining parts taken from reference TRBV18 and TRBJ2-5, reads NAGVMQNPRHLVRRRGQEARLRCSPMKGHSHVYWYRQLPEEGLKFMVYLQKENIIDESGMPKERFSAEFPKEGPSILRIQQVVRGDSAAYFCASSSATGQLQETQYFGPGTRLLVL.

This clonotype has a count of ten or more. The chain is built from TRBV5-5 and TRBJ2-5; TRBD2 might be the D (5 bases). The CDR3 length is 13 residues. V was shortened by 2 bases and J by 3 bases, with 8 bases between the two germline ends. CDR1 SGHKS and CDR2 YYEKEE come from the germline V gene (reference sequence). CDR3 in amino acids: CASSFPAEETQYF. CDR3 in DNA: TGTGCCAGCAGCTTCCCAGCGGAAGAGACCCAGTACTTC.

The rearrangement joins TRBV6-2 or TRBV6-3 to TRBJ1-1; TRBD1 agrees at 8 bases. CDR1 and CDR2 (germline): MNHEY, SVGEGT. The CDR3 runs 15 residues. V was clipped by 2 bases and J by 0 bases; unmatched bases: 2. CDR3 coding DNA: TGTGCCAGCAGTTACGGACAGGGCCTGAACACTGAAGCTTTCTTT. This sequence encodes CASSYGQGLNTEAFF.

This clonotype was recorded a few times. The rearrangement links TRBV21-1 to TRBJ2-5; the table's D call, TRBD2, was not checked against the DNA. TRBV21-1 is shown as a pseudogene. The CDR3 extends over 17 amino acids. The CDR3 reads CASSINQTIAGELTQYF. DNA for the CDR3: TGTGCCAGCAGCATCAATCAGACCATAGCGGGGGAGTTGACCCAGTACTTC.

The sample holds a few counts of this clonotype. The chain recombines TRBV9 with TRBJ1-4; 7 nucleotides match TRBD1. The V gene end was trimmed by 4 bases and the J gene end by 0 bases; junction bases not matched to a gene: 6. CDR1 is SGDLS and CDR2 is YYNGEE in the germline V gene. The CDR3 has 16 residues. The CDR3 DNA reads TGTGCCAGCAGCTTGGGACAGAGCACAACTAATGAAAAACTGTTTTTT. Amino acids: CASSLGQSTTNEKLFF.

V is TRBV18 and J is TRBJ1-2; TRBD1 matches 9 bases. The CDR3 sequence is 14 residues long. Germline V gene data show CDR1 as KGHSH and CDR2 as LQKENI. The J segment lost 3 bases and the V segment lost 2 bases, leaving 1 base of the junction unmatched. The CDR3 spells CASSPRDRDYGYTF. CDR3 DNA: TGTGCCAGCTCACCAAGGGACAGGGACTATGGCTACACCTTC.

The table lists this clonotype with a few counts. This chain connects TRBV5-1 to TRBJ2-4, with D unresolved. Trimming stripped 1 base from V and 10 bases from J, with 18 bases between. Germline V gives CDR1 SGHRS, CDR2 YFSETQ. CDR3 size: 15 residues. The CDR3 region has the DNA TGCGCCAGCAGCTTGACAGTTTCTAATCCCCTGATTCAGTACTTC. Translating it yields CASSLTVSNPLIQYF.

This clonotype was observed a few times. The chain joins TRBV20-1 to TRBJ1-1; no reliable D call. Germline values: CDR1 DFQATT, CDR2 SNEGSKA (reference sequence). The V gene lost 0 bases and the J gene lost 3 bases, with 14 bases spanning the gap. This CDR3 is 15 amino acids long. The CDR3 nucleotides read TGCAGTGCTAGAGATCCCGTGGGTGCGGACACTGAAGCTTTCTTT. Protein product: CSARDPVGADTEAFF.

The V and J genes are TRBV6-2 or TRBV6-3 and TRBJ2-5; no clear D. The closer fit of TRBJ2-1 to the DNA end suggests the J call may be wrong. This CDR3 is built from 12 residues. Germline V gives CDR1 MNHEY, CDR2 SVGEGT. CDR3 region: CASSLLGVEQFF. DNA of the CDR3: TGTGCCAGCAGCCTATTGGGTGTTGAGCAGTTCTTC.

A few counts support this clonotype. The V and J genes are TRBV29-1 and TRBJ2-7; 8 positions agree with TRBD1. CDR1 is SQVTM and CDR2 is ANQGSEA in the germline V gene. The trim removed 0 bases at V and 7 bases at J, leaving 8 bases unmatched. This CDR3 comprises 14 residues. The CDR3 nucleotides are TGCAGCGTTGAAGATCCTGGGACAGGCTGGGAGCAGTACTTC. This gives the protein CSVEDPGTGWEQYF.

CDR3 in amino acids: CASSSLPGDTEAFF. In nucleotides, the CDR3 is TGCGCCAGCAGCTCGCTCCCGGGAGACACTGAAGCTTTCTTT. The V gene is TRBV5-1, the J gene TRBJ1-1; D is undetermined. This CDR3 region has 14 residues. Germline V lookup: CDR1 SGHRS, CDR2 YFSETQ. Trimming took 3 bases from V and 3 from J, leaving 12 bases between them. The variable domain in full, completed from reference TRBV5-1 and TRBJ1-1, reads KAGVTQTPRYLIKTRGQQVTLSCSPISGHRSVSWYQQTPGQGLQFLFEYFSETQRNKGNFPGRFSGRQFSNSRSEMNVSTLELGDSALYLCASSSLPGDTEAFFGQGTRLTVV.

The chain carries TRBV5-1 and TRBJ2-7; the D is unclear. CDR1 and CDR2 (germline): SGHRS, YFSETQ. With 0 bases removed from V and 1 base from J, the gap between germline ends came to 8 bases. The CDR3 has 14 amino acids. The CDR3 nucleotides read TGCGCCAGCAGCTTGGGACTGGTTTCCTACGAGCAGTACTTC. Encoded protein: CASSLGLVSYEQYF.

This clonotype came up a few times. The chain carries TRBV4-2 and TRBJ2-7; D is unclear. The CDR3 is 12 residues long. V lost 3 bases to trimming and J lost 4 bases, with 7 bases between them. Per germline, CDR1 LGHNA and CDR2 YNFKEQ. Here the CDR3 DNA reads TGTGCCAGCAGCCAGGGGAATTACGAGCAGTACTTC. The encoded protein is CASSQGNYEQYF.

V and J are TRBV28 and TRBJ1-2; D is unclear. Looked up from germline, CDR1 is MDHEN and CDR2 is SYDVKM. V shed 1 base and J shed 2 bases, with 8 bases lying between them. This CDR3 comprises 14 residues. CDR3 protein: CASSLLTPNYGYTF. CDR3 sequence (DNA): TGTGCCAGCAGTTTATTGACACCAAACTATGGCTACACCTTC.

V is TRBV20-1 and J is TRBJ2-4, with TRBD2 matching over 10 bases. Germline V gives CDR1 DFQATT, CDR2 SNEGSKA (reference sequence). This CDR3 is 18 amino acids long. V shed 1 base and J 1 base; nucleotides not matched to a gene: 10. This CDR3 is CSARGYASGGGAKNIQYF. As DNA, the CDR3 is TGCAGTGCTAGAGGCTATGCTAGCGGGGGCGGTGCCAAAAACATTCAGTACTTC.

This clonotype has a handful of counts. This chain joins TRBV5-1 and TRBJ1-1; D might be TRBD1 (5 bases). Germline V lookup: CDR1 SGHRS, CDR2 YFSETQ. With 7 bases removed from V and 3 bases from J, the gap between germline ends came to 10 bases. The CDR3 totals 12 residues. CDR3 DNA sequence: TGCGCCAGCGCACCGGGGGACACTGAAGCTTTCTTT. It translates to CASAPGDTEAFF.

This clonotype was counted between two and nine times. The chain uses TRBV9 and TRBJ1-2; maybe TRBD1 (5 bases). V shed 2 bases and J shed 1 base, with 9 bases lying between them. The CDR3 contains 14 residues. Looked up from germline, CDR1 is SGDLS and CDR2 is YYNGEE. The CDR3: CASSVRGHNYGYTF. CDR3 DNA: TGTGCCAGCAGCGTCCGCGGACATAACTATGGCTACACCTTC.

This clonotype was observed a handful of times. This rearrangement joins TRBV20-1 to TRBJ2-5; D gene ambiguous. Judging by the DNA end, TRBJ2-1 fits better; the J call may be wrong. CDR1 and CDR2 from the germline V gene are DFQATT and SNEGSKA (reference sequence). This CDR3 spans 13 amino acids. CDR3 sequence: CSASKVPYNEQFF. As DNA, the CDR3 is TGCAGTGCTAGTAAGGTGCCTTACAATGAGCAGTTCTTC.

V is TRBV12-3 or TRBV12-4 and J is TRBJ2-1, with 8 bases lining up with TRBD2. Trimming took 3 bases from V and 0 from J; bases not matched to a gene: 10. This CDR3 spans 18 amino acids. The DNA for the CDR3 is TGTGCCAGCAGTTTCCAACGGGGGGGCTTTAGCTCCTACAATGAGCAGTTCTTC. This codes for CASSFQRGGFSSYNEQFF.

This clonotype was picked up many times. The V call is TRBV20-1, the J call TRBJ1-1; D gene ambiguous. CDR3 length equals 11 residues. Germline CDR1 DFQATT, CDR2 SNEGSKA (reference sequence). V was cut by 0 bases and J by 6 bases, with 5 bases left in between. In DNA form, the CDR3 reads TGCAGTGCTAGAGATTACGCTGAAGCTTTCTTT. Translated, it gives CSARDYAEAFF.

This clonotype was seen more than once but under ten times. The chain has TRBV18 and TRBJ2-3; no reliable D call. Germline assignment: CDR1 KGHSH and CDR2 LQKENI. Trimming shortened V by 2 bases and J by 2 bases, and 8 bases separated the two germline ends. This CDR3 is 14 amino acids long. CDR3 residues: CASSPSSHTDTQYF. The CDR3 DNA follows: TGTGCCAGCTCACCATCGAGCCACACAGATACGCAGTATTTT.

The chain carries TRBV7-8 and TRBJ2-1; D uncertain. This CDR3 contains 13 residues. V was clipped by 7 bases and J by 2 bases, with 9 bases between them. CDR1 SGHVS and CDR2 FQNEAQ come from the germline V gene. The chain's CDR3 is CASMVGPYNEQFF. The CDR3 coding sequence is TGTGCCAGCATGGTTGGGCCCTACAATGAGCAGTTCTTC. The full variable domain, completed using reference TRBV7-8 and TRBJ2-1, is GAGVSQSPRYKVAKRGQDVALRCDPISGHVSLFWYQQALGQGPEFLTYFQNEAQLDKSGLPSDRFFAERPEGSVSTLKIQRTQQEDSAVYLCASMVGPYNEQFFGPGTRLTVL.

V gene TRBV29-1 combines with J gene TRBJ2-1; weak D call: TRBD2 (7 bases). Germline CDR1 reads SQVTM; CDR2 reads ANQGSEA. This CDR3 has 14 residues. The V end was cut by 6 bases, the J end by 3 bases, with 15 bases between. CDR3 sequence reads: CSVRTGGDYNEQFF. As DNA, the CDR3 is TGCAGCGTGAGGACGGGGGGCGACTACAATGAGCAGTTCTTC.

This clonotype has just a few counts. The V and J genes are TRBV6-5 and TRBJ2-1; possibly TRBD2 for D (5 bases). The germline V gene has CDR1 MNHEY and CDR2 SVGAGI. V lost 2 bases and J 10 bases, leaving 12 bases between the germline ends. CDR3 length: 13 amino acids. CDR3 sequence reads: CASSYLSGGEQFF. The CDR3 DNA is TGTGCCAGCAGTTACCTCTCCGGCGGGGAGCAGTTCTTC.